Shown below are 18 T cell receptor beta chains from a single sample sequenced in a study of Ad26.COV2.S vaccination and SARS-CoV-2 variants (dated by TCRdb to about 2021). This specimen's treatment or condition label, interpreted: roughly 20 received Ad26.COV2.S at low or high dose, single or two shots; roughly five received placebo; per-sample allocation not given. For vaccine and placebo recipients, the sequenced repertoires came from samples collected on day 63 after the first injection. Libraries were constructed by the immunoSEQ multiplex PCR assay. Sourced from immuneACCESS, this table was stored by TCRdb with only in-frame sequences that have V and J called. A share of the clones is absent; for the studies checked, an unresolved V gene accounts for under half, and the remainder has no known explanation. Present in this sample are fewer than 500,000 clones, roughly 87% of which were seen just once. The ten largest account for over 2% of the sample.

This specimen consisted of peripheral blood, obtained in a trial of Ad26.COV2.S vaccine versus placebo. The receptors were gathered from a person between 18 and 65 years old who received the Ad26.COV2.S COVID-19 vaccine or a placebo.

The chain joins TRBV9 to TRBJ1-2; 12 bases line up with TRBD1. The CDR3 is 15 residues long. The trim removed 2 bases at V and 4 bases at J, leaving 3 bases unmatched. Germline CDR1 is SGDLS and CDR2 is YYNGEE. The CDR3 loop reads CASSVGTGGVYGYTF. In DNA form, the CDR3 reads TGTGCCAGCAGCGTGGGGACAGGGGGCGTCTATGGCTACACCTTC.

This clone was counted a single time. The rearrangement links TRBV24-1 to TRBJ1-1; no reliable D call. Germline lookup yields CDR1 KGHDR and CDR2 SFDVKD. This CDR3 has 13 amino acids. The germline V and J ends were trimmed by 1 base and 2 bases, with 4 bases remaining between them. As DNA, the CDR3 is TGTGCCACCAGTGATTTCAGCAACACTGAAGCTTTCTTT. Its protein product is CATSDFSNTEAFF.

This chain connects TRBV2 to TRBJ1-6; TRBD1 matches at 7 bases. V lost 6 bases, J lost 5 bases, and 7 bases stayed unmatched. The CDR3 runs 15 residues. Germline loops: CDR1 SNHLY, CDR2 FYNNEI. Here the CDR3 reads CASSANRGHNSPLHF. The CDR3 DNA reads as TGTGCCAGCAGCGCGAACAGGGGTCATAATTCACCCCTCCACTTT.

CDR3 in DNA: TGTGCCAGCAGTTACCCTTACACTGAAGCTTTCTTT. It is translated as CASSYPYTEAFF. V is TRBV6-6 and J is TRBJ1-1, with D unresolved. Germline V gene data show CDR1 as MNHNY and CDR2 as SVGAGI (reference sequence). CDR3 size: 12 residues. V was cut by 2 bases and J by 3 bases, with 4 bases left in between.

This clone was seen only once. The chain is built from TRBV29-1 and TRBJ2-6; D remains ambiguous. V gave up 3 bases and J gave up 0 bases, with 9 bases separating them. CDR1 is SQVTM, CDR2 ANQGSEA, per germline. This CDR3 has 15 amino acids. The CDR3 sequence is CSVEGGISGANVLTF. CDR3 nucleotides: TGCAGCGTTGAGGGCGGAATCTCTGGGGCCAACGTCCTGACTTTC.

This clone was observed a single time. The chain carries TRBV5-8 and TRBJ1-5, with no clear D. V gave up 3 bases and J gave up 4 bases, with 17 bases separating them. Per germline, CDR1 SGHTS and CDR2 YDEGEE. The CDR3 contains 16 residues. CDR3 region: CASSSGLPPRNQPQHF. The CDR3 DNA follows: TGTGCCAGCAGCTCAGGACTCCCTCCTAGGAATCAGCCCCAGCATTTT.

This clone was recorded only once. This chain connects TRBV18 to TRBJ1-5; D perhaps matches TRBD1 (5 bases). The CDR3 contains 14 residues. Germline V gene lookup returns CDR1 KGHSH and CDR2 LQKENI. V dropped 3 bases and J dropped 3 bases, with 9 bases sitting between them. In DNA, the CDR3 is TGTGCCAGCTCACCCAGGGAGTTCAATCAGCCCCAGCATTTT. Translating it yields CASSPREFNQPQHF.

The chain uses TRBV15 and TRBJ2-7, with D unresolved. This CDR3 has 12 amino acids. V was clipped by 2 bases and J by 3 bases, with 5 bases between them. CDR1 and CDR2 from the germline V gene are LNHNV and YYDKDF (reference sequence). In DNA form, the CDR3 reads TGTGCCACCAGCAGACCGCACTACGAGCAGTACTTC. This translates into CATSRPHYEQYF.

J is TRBJ2-1 and V is TRBV4-1; 7 bases match TRBD2. V lost 2 bases, J lost 2 bases, and 0 bases stayed unmatched. Germline lookup yields CDR1 MGHRA and CDR2 YSYEKL. The CDR3 has 14 amino acids. The CDR3 nucleotides are TGCGCCAGCAGCCAAAGCGGGGCCTACAATGAGCAGTTCTTC. Translation: CASSQSGAYNEQFF.

The chain has TRBV4-3 and TRBJ2-3; TRBD2 matches 9 bases. Germline V lookup: CDR1 LGHNA, CDR2 YSLEER. Germline trimming cut 0 bases from V and 14 bases from J; bases unmatched to any gene: 15. CDR3 length: 16 amino acids. The CDR3 spells CASSQDLGLARLYVYF. CDR3 sequence (DNA): TGCGCCAGCAGCCAAGATCTTGGACTAGCGCGACTTTACGTGTATTTT.

The chain carries TRBV24-1 and TRBJ2-7, with 7 bases aligning to TRBD1. The CDR3 is 15 amino acids. Germline CDR1 is KGHDR and CDR2 is SFDVKD. The V and J ends lost 4 bases and 0 bases, in that order; junction bases with no gene match: 5. This CDR3 reads CATSDVRDSSYEQYF. CDR3 nucleotides: TGTGCCACCAGTGACGTCCGGGACAGCTCCTACGAGCAGTACTTC.

V is TRBV4-3 and J is TRBJ1-4; a weak D match, TRBD1 (6 bases). Germline V gives CDR1 LGHNA, CDR2 YSLEER. The CDR3 runs to 17 residues. The ends were cut back, 1 base at V and 8 bases at J, with 20 bases in the middle. CDR3 in amino acids: CASSQATERGVSEKLFF. The CDR3 DNA follows: TGCGCCAGCAGCCAAGCCACCGAGAGGGGGGTTAGCGAAAAACTGTTTTTT.

This rearrangement joins TRBV4-1 to TRBJ2-3, with 12 bases identical to TRBD2. This CDR3 comprises 15 residues. V lost 7 bases to trimming and J lost 6 bases; unmatched junction nucleotides: 8. Germline V gene lookup returns CDR1 MGHRA and CDR2 YSYEKL. CDR3 in amino acids: CASNPLAGGGDTQYF. Here the CDR3 DNA reads TGCGCCAGCAACCCCCTAGCGGGAGGGGGTGATACGCAGTATTTT.

The J gene is TRBJ2-5, the V gene TRBV5-5; 9 bases are a match to TRBD1. This CDR3 has 16 residues. Losses at the gene ends were 4 bases for V and 5 bases for J; bases not matched to a gene: 12. Germline loops: CDR1 SGHKS, CDR2 YYEKEE (reference sequence). CDR3 in amino acids: CASSPGTGYRWETQYF. DNA of the CDR3: TGTGCCAGCAGCCCAGGGACAGGGTATCGGTGGGAGACCCAGTACTTC.

The chain carries TRBV12-3 or TRBV12-4 and TRBJ1-5; D is possibly TRBD1 (6 bases). V lost 10 bases and J 6 bases, leaving 16 bases between the germline ends. CDR3 size: 13 residues. CDR3 region: CAIPPRGSQPQHF. CDR3 sequence (DNA): TGTGCCATCCCCCCCAGGGGAAGTCAGCCCCAGCATTTT.

The chain joins TRBV25-1 to TRBJ1-1; a possible D gene is TRBD1 (5 bases). V lost 5 bases and J 5 bases, leaving 21 bases between the germline ends. The germline V gene has CDR1 MGHDK and CDR2 SYGVNS. The CDR3 is made up of 16 amino acids. The CDR3 loop is CASSSIWGEGRTEAFF. The CDR3 DNA reads TGTGCCAGCAGTAGTATTTGGGGTGAGGGACGTACTGAAGCTTTCTTT.

This clone was seen once. The V gene is TRBV7-2, the J gene TRBJ2-1; possibly TRBD1 for D (6 bases). The CDR3 totals 19 residues. Trimming stripped 2 bases from V and 0 bases from J, with 20 bases between. Looked up from germline, CDR1 is SGHTA and CDR2 is FQGNSA. Here the CDR3 DNA reads TGTGCCAGCAGCTTAACCTTGGGGACACTTACTAGCTCCTACAATGAGCAGTTCTTC. This sequence encodes CASSLTLGTLTSSYNEQFF.

The V call is TRBV6-5, the J call TRBJ2-6, with 8 bases matching TRBD1. Germline CDR1 and CDR2: MNHEY and SVGAGI. The CDR3 consists of 15 residues. J gave up 4 bases and V 6 bases, and 5 bases lay outside the gene matches. CDR3: CASRLTGAGANVLTF. The CDR3 coding sequence is TGTGCCAGCAGGCTGACAGGGGCCGGGGCCAACGTCCTGACTTTC.